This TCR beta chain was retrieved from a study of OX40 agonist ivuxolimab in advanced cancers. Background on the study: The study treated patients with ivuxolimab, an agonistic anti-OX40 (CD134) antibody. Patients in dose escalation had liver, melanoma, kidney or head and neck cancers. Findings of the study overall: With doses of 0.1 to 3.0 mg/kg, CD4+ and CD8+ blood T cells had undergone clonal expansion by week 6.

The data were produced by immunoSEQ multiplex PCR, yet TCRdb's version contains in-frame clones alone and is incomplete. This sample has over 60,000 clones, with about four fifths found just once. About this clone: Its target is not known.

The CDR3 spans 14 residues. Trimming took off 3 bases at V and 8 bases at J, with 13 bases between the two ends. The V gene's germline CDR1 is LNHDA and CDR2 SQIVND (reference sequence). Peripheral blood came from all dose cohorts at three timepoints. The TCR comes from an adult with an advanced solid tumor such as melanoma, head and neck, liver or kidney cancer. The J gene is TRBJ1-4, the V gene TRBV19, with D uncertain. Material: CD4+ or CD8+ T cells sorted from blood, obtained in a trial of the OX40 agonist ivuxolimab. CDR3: CASSIGRMSEKLFF. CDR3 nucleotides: TGTGCCAGTAGTATCGGCAGGATGAGCGAAAAACTGTTTTTT.